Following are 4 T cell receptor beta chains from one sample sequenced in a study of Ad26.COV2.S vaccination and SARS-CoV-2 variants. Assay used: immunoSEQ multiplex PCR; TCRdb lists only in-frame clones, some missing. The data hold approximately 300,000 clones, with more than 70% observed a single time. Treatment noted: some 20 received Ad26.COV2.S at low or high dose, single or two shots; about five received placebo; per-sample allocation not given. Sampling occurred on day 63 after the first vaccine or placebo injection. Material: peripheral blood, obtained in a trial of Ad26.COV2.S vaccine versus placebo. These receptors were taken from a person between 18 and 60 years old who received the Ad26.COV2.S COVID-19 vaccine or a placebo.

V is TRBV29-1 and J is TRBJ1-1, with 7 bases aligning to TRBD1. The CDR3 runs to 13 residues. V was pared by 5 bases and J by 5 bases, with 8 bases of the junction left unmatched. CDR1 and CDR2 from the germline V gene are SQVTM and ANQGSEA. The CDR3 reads CSVSYRGETEAFF. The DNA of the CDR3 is TGCAGCGTTTCCTACAGGGGCGAGACTGAAGCTTTCTTT. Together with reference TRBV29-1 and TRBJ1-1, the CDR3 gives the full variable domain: SAVISQKPSRDICQRGTSLTIQCQVDSQVTMMFWYRQQPGQSLTLIATANQGSEATYESGFVIDKFPISRPNLTFSTLTVSNMSPEDSSIYLCSVSYRGETEAFFGQGTRLTVV.

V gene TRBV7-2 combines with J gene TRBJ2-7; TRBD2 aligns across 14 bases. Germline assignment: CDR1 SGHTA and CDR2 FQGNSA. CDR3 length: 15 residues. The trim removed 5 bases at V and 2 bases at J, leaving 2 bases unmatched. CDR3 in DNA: TGTGCCAGCAGCCCGGGACTAGCGGGGGCCTACGAGCAGTACTTC. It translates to CASSPGLAGAYEQYF.

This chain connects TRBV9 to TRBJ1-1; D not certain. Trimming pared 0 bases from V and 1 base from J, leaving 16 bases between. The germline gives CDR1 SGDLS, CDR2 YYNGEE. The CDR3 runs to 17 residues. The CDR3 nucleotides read TGTGCCAGCAGCGTAGATCCCCGTACGACCGCGAACACTGAAGCTTTCTTT. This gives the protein CASSVDPRTTANTEAFF.

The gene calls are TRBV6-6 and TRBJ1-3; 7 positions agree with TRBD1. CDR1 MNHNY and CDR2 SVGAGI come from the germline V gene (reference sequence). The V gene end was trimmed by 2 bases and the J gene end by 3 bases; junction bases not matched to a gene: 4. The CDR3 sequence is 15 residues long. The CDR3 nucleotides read TGTGCCAGCAGTTACGGGGACAGCCTTGGAAACACCATATATTTT. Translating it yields CASSYGDSLGNTIYF.